The rows below give T cell receptor beta chains drawn from one sample of a study of shared clonotypes between healthy human individuals. The table came from immunoSEQ multiplex PCR; TCRdb's copy has only in-frame clones and leaves some out. The sample shows some 600,000 clones, approximately 96% of them seen only once. The sample consisted of naive CD8+ T cells sorted from blood. The receptors here all came from a woman aged 30 to 39 in good health. Both conserved end residues are part of each CDR3. A D gene is named only where the DNA matches it firmly. The size of a clone is reported for some rows only, either as once, few or many, or as a class for expanded clones.

-,TRBV11-2,TRBJ1-2,-,TGTGCCAGCAGCTTAGGACGGGTCACTGGCTACACCTTC,CASSLGRVTGYTF
-,TRBV13,TRBJ2-3,-,TGTGCCAGCAGCCCCTTGGGCTCTACAGATACGCAGTATTTT,CASSPLGSTDTQYF
-,TRBV5-1,TRBJ2-5,-,TGCGCCAGCAGCTGGGACCGGGTCCAGGGCCTCCAAGAGACCCAGTACTTC,CASSWDRVQGLQETQYF
-,TRBV2,TRBJ2-7,-,TGTGCCAGCAGTGGTGCCGAGCAGTACTTC,CASSGAEQYF
-,TRBV6-1,TRBJ1-5,-,TGTGCCAGCAGTGAACATCAGCCCCAGCATTTT,CASSEHQPQHF
-,TRBV27,TRBJ2-2,-,TGTGCCAGCAGTTTTTTGGTCCAGGGGGGCACCGGGGAGCTGTTTTTT,CASSFLVQGGTGELFF
TRBD2,TRBV28,TRBJ2-1,once,TGTGCCAGCAGTTTCTCTAGCGGGAGTAGGAATGAGCAGTTCTTC,CASSFSSGSRNEQFF
-,TRBV5-4,TRBJ2-3,-,TGTGCCAGCAGCTCGGGTGATACGCAGTATTTT,CASSSGDTQYF
TRBD2,TRBV6-5,TRBJ2-7,-,TGTGCCAGCAGTTACTCGGGGACTATCTACGAGCAGTACTTC,CASSYSGTIYEQYF
TRBD2,TRBV2,TRBJ2-1,-,TGTGCCAGCTGGATAGCGGGGCTTGAGCAGTTCTTC,CASWIAGLEQFF
-,TRBV21-1,TRBJ1-5,-,TGTGCCAGCAGCAAGGGAGCGGGGAGCGGCAATCAGCCCCAGCATTTT,CASSKGAGSGNQPQHF
TRBD1,TRBV14,TRBJ2-7,-,TGTGCCAGCAGACAGACAGGGGGACCCTACGAGCAGTACTTC,CASRQTGGPYEQYF
TRBD1,TRBV7-9,TRBJ1-1,-,TGTGCCAGCAGCCCCGCAGGGGGCGGAGGCACTGAAGCTTTCTTT,CASSPAGGGGTEAFF
-,TRBV9,TRBJ2-7,-,TGTGCCAGCAGCGCCCGCGAGGGGGGACAGCAGTACTTC,CASSAREGGQQYF
-,TRBV12-5,TRBJ1-2,-,TGTGCTAGTTCCCGGGACACTGGGGCCTATGGCTACACCTTC,CASSRDTGAYGYTF
TRBD1,TRBV6-1,TRBJ2-7,-,TGTGCCAGCAGGGACAGGGGGTCCTACGAGCAGTACTTC,CASRDRGSYEQYF
-,TRBV27,TRBJ2-1,-,TGTGCCAGCAGTTTCTTAGGGGGAAGAAACAATGAGCAGTTCTTC,CASSFLGGRNNEQFF
-,TRBV23-1,TRBJ2-3,-,TGCGCCAGCAGTCAATCTGTTGGAGGGGGGTTCGCCCCAGATACGCAGTATTTT,CASSQSVGGGFAPDTQYF
-,TRBV15,TRBJ2-1,-,TGTGCCACCAGCAGAGATCTCTCCGCCTACAATGAGCAGTTCTTC,CATSRDLSAYNEQFF
-,TRBV9,TRBJ2-3,-,TGTGCCAGCAGCGTAAACCCGTTGACTCTCACAGATACGCAGTATTTT,CASSVNPLTLTDTQYF
-,TRBV5-1,TRBJ2-3,-,TGCGCCAGTCGACAAGGACTATCTAGCACAGATACGCAGTATTTT,CASRQGLSSTDTQYF